This entry lists 30 T cell receptor beta chains sequenced from one sample in a study of blood T cell repertoires in COVID-19. Sequencing used immunoSEQ multiplex PCR; TCRdb keeps in-frame clones, though not all of them. The repertoire has about 80,000 clones, around 81% of them found once; the top ten carry less than 20%. The sample consisted of peripheral blood. The receptors come from a human donor in a cohort sampled during active COVID-19.

The V gene is TRBV6-2 or TRBV6-3, the J gene TRBJ2-5; possibly TRBD1 for D (7 bases). The CDR3 loop spans 15 amino acids. Germline lookup yields CDR1 MNHEY and CDR2 SVGEGT. Trimming stripped 5 bases from V and 2 bases from J, with 15 bases between. CDR3 DNA: TGTGCCAGCAGTGGAAGACAGGGAGGACAAGAGACCCAGTACTTC. Encoded protein: CASSGRQGGQETQYF.

V and J are TRBV6-6 and TRBJ1-4; D remains ambiguous. V lost 2 bases to trimming and J lost 4 bases, with 11 bases between them. The CDR3 spans 15 residues. The V gene's germline CDR1 is MNHNY and CDR2 SVGAGI (reference sequence). DNA of the CDR3: TGTGCCAGCAGTTACCCCCGAGGAATTAATGAAAAACTGTTTTTT. The encoded protein is CASSYPRGINEKLFF.

The rearrangement links TRBV19 to TRBJ2-7, with 11 positions matching TRBD2. Germline V gene sequence: CDR1 LNHDA, CDR2 SQIVND (reference sequence). The CDR3 runs to 16 residues. V trimming: 3 bases; J trimming: 0 bases; junction bases outside the gene matches: 4. In nucleotides, the CDR3 is TGTGCCAGTAGTATCTTGCTAGCGGGGGGCTCCTACGAGCAGTACTTC. Residues: CASSILLAGGSYEQYF.

This clone showed up many times. The rearrangement links TRBV7-9 to TRBJ1-1, with D hard to call. CDR1 and CDR2 (germline): SEHNR, FQNEAQ (reference sequence). V was trimmed by 4 bases and J by 6 bases, leaving 15 bases between them. This CDR3 is 14 amino acids long. The CDR3 protein is CASSSDREEPEAFF. The CDR3, as DNA: TGTGCCAGCAGCTCAGACCGCGAGGAACCTGAAGCTTTCTTT. The whole variable domain, filled in from reference TRBV7-9 and TRBJ1-1, reads DTGVSQNPRHKITKRGQNVTFRCDPISEHNRLYWYRQTLGQGPEFLTYFQNEAQLEKSRLLSDRFSAERPKGSFSTLEIQRTEQGDSAMYLCASSSDREEPEAFFGQGTRLTVV.

The gene calls are TRBV7-2 and TRBJ1-3; D gene uncertain. V was trimmed by 5 bases and J by 1 base, leaving 12 bases between them. Germline V gene data show CDR1 as SGHTA and CDR2 as FQGNSA. The CDR3 has 15 amino acids. CDR3: CASSPRRVSGNTIYF. The CDR3 bases are TGTGCCAGCAGCCCCCGACGGGTTTCTGGAAACACCATATATTTT.

To note about this clone: The junction departs from germline at one end; a sequencing error may be responsible. This chain links TRBV6-1 with TRBJ1-2; 9 nucleotides line up with TRBD1. Germline CDR1 is MNHNS and CDR2 is SASEGT. The CDR3 spans 15 residues. The CDR3 sequence is CASSEALGRTGDTSF. As DNA, the CDR3 is TGTGCCAGCAGTGAAGCGCTCGGGAGGACAGGGGATACTAGCTTC.

This clone counts as medium-sized (0.01 to 0.1%). The same CDR3 also results from other DNA sequences found in this sample. The chain combines TRBV4-3 with TRBJ2-1; 10 nucleotides agree with TRBD2. This CDR3 spans 16 amino acids. Trimming removed 0 bases from V and 6 bases from J; junction bases left unmatched: 5. In germline, CDR1 is LGHNA, CDR2 YSLEER. The CDR3 DNA sequence: TGCGCCAGCAGCCAAGATAGGCTAGCGGGAGTCAATGAGCAGTTCTTC. Translating gives CASSQDRLAGVNEQFF.

V gene TRBV6-5 combines with J gene TRBJ1-4; D gene unclear. V gave up 0 bases and J gave up 8 bases, with 16 bases separating them. Germline V gene lookup returns CDR1 MNHEY and CDR2 SVGAGI. The length of the CDR3 is 16 residues. Written as DNA, the CDR3 is TGTGCCAGCAGTTACTCGATTTACACAGTCTACGAAAAACTGTTTTTT. The encoded protein is CASSYSIYTVYEKLFF.

The chain combines TRBV29-1 with TRBJ2-5; D not resolved. The CDR3 loop spans 12 amino acids. CDR1 SQVTM and CDR2 ANQGSEA come from the germline V gene. Trimming removed 3 bases at V and 2 bases at J, with 7 bases between. The CDR3 bases are TGCAGCGTTGAGCATGCGCAAGAGACCCAGTACTTC. The encoded protein is CSVEHAQETQYF.

V gene TRBV6-2 or TRBV6-3 combines with J gene TRBJ2-1, with TRBD2 as a possible D gene (5 bases). V dropped 6 bases and J dropped 9 bases, with 9 bases sitting between them. This CDR3 has 11 amino acids. Germline values: CDR1 MNHEY, CDR2 SVGEGT. In DNA, the CDR3 is TGTGCCAGCAGCCCGGCGGGTGAGCAGTTCTTC. Its translation: CASSPAGEQFF.

The chain has TRBV19 and TRBJ2-2; maybe TRBD2 (5 bases). From germline, CDR1 is LNHDA and CDR2 SQIVND (reference sequence). Trimming pared 5 bases from V and 8 bases from J, leaving 15 bases between. The CDR3 covers 14 residues. The CDR3 DNA follows: TGTGCCAGTAGTGGCGGACTCTCCCCGGGGGAGCTGTTTTTT. Amino acids: CASSGGLSPGELFF. The whole variable domain, remainder taken from reference TRBV19 and TRBJ2-2, is DGGITQSPKYLFRKEGQNVTLSCEQNLNHDAMYWYRQDPGQGLRLIYYSQIVNDFQKGDIAEGYSVSREKKESFPLTVTSAQKNPTAFYLCASSGGLSPGELFFGEGSRLTVL.

The chain has TRBV15 and TRBJ2-1, with a weak D call TRBD2 (5 bases). V lost 4 bases to trimming and J lost 0 bases, with 19 bases between them. This CDR3 comprises 18 residues. Germline loops: CDR1 LNHNV, CDR2 YYDKDF (reference sequence). Written as DNA, the CDR3 is TGTGCCACCAGCACCTTTTTAGGAGGAGCTAACTCCTACAATGAGCAGTTCTTC. Protein product: CATSTFLGGANSYNEQFF.

The CDR3 DNA reads as TGTGCCAGCAGTTTACAGGCTGGCGAGCAGTACTTC. Translation gives CASSLQAGEQYF. The chain links TRBV28 to TRBJ2-7; the D is unclear. This CDR3 comprises 12 residues. Trimming stripped 2 bases from V and 6 bases from J, with 8 bases between. Germline assignment: CDR1 MDHEN and CDR2 SYDVKM. Full variable domain (missing parts from reference TRBV28 and TRBJ2-7): DVKVTQSSRYLVKRTGEKVFLECVQDMDHENMFWYRQDPGLGLRLIYFSYDVKMKEKGDIPEGYSVSREKKERFSLILESASTNQTSMYLCASSLQAGEQYFGPGTRLTVT.

This chain joins TRBV6-6 and TRBJ2-1; 11 bases line up with TRBD2. J lost 6 bases, V lost 2 bases, and 6 bases had no gene match. This CDR3 has 16 amino acids. Germline V gives CDR1 MNHNY, CDR2 SVGAGI (reference sequence). The CDR3 sequence: CASSYQGLAVTNEQFF. In DNA, the CDR3 is TGTGCCAGCAGTTACCAGGGACTAGCGGTAACCAATGAGCAGTTCTTC.

This chain uses TRBV3-1 (or the pseudogene TRBV3-2) with TRBJ1-2; TRBD1 matches at 7 bases. CDR3 length: 15 amino acids. Germline CDR1 reads LGHDT; CDR2 reads YNNKEL (reference sequence). With V trimmed by 0 bases and J by 2 bases, 3 bases remained unmatched. The CDR3 DNA follows: TGTGCCAGCAGCCAAGAAACGACAGGGAACTATGGCTACACCTTC. It is translated as CASSQETTGNYGYTF.

The chain carries TRBV25-1 and TRBJ1-1, with unresolved D. Germline loops: CDR1 MGHDK, CDR2 SYGVNS. V was shortened by 7 bases and J by 8 bases, with 11 bases between the two germline ends. This CDR3 contains 11 residues. In DNA, the CDR3 is TGTGCCAGCAATGGAGGCCTCGAAGCTTTCTTT. It is translated as CASNGGLEAFF.

The rearrangement links TRBV4-1 to TRBJ1-1; D call uncertain. The V end was cut by 0 bases, the J end by 10 bases, with 15 bases between. CDR1 MGHRA and CDR2 YSYEKL come from the germline V gene. This CDR3 spans 14 amino acids. The chain's CDR3 is CASSQEVRVVAAFF. CDR3 DNA: TGCGCCAGCAGCCAAGAGGTCCGGGTGGTGGCAGCTTTCTTT.

The V call is TRBV24-1, the J call TRBJ2-2; 9 bases line up with TRBD2. Per germline, CDR1 KGHDR and CDR2 SFDVKD. The CDR3 has 16 amino acids. V was pared by 5 bases and J by 5 bases, with 8 bases of the junction left unmatched. For the CDR3, the DNA is TGTGCCACCAGTGGGGATAGCGGGAGCGGGACCGGGGAGCTGTTTTTT. This sequence encodes CATSGDSGSGTGELFF.

CDR3 amino acids: CASSPLAEETQYF. In nucleotides, the CDR3 is TGTGCCAGCAGCCCTCTAGCGGAAGAGACCCAGTACTTC. This chain uses TRBV7-9 with TRBJ2-5; TRBD2 matches 7 bases. V was pared by 5 bases and J by 3 bases, with 3 bases of the junction left unmatched. CDR1 is SEHNR, CDR2 FQNEAQ, per germline (reference sequence). The CDR3 runs to 13 residues. Looking up the rest from reference TRBV7-9 and TRBJ2-5 gives the full variable domain: DTGVSQNPRHKITKRGQNVTFRCDPISEHNRLYWYRQTLGQGPEFLTYFQNEAQLEKSRLLSDRFSAERPKGSFSTLEIQRTEQGDSAMYLCASSPLAEETQYFGPGTRLLVL.

V is TRBV2 and J is TRBJ2-5; TRBD2 aligns across 7 bases. The CDR3 sequence is 14 residues long. Looked up from germline, CDR1 is SNHLY and CDR2 is FYNNEI. Trimming removed 6 bases from V and 5 bases from J; junction bases left unmatched: 9. CDR3 sequence: CASRKAGMGETQYF. The CDR3 DNA reads TGTGCCAGCAGAAAAGCGGGAATGGGGGAGACCCAGTACTTC.

In its sample, this clone was seen once. The rearrangement links TRBV18 to TRBJ2-1; TRBD1 agrees at 8 bases. Germline CDR1 reads KGHSH; CDR2 reads LQKENI. The CDR3 has 12 residues. V dropped 3 bases and J dropped 12; count of bases not matched to a gene: 4. The chain's CDR3 is CASSPDRGGQFF. In nucleotides, the CDR3 is TGTGCCAGCTCACCCGACAGGGGAGGGCAGTTCTTC. The full variable domain, its missing parts supplied by reference TRBV18 and TRBJ2-1, is NAGVMQNPRHLVRRRGQEARLRCSPMKGHSHVYWYRQLPEEGLKFMVYLQKENIIDESGMPKERFSAEFPKEGPSILRIQQVVRGDSAAYFCASSPDRGGQFFGPGTRLTVL.

The J gene is TRBJ2-2, the V gene TRBV4-1; 7 nucleotides line up with TRBD1. The CDR3 runs to 16 residues. The germline V gene has CDR1 MGHRA and CDR2 YSYEKL. V lost 0 bases, J lost 5 bases, and 6 bases stayed unmatched. CDR3 nucleotides: TGCGCCAGCAGCCAAGAGGTGACAGGGAGAACCGGGGAGCTGTTTTTT. It encodes CASSQEVTGRTGELFF.

The rearrangement links TRBV29-1 to TRBJ1-1, with a possible D match to TRBD1 (5 bases). This CDR3 comprises 11 residues. Germline V gene data show CDR1 as SQVTM and CDR2 as ANQGSEA. Trimming removed 5 bases at V and 1 base at J, with 5 bases between. The CDR3 is CSVTGNTEAFF. CDR3 DNA sequence: TGCAGCGTTACAGGGAACACTGAAGCTTTCTTT.

This clone was recorded once. This sequence joins TRBV2 and TRBJ2-7, with TRBD2 identical over 14 bases. The CDR3 has 14 amino acids. Germline V gene data show CDR1 as SNHLY and CDR2 as FYNNEI. The trim removed 6 bases at V and 4 bases at J, leaving 2 bases unmatched. The CDR3 sequence: CASRGTSGGYEQYV. The DNA of the CDR3 is TGTGCCAGCAGGGGGACTAGCGGGGGATACGAGCAGTACGTC.

The V gene is TRBV3-1 (or the pseudogene TRBV3-2), the J gene TRBJ1-1; 7 bases match TRBD1. The CDR3 is 14 amino acids. Germline V gene sequence: CDR1 LGHDT, CDR2 YNNKEL (reference sequence). V lost 4 bases to trimming and J lost 2 bases; unmatched junction nucleotides: 4. The CDR3 loop is CASSPQGVNTEAFF. CDR3 in DNA: TGTGCCAGCAGCCCCCAGGGGGTTAACACTGAAGCTTTCTTT.

The chain links TRBV18 to TRBJ1-1; 7 nucleotides line up with TRBD1. CDR1 and CDR2 (germline): KGHSH, LQKENI. Trimming at V came to 3 bases and at J to 4 bases, leaving 11 bases not matched to a gene. The CDR3 has 16 amino acids. CDR3 nucleotides: TGTGCCAGCTCACCCAAGACAGGGACGATTGGCACTGAAGCTTTCTTT. Translated: CASSPKTGTIGTEAFF. Variable domain in full (rest from reference TRBV18 and TRBJ1-1): NAGVMQNPRHLVRRRGQEARLRCSPMKGHSHVYWYRQLPEEGLKFMVYLQKENIIDESGMPKERFSAEFPKEGPSILRIQQVVRGDSAAYFCASSPKTGTIGTEAFFGQGTRLTVV.

This chain connects TRBV6-6 to TRBJ2-7; perhaps TRBD1 as D (6 bases). V was trimmed by 10 bases and J by 0 bases, leaving 13 bases between them. CDR1 MNHNY and CDR2 SVGAGI come from the germline V gene (reference sequence). This CDR3 is 13 amino acids long. The CDR3 sequence is CATSRGSSYEQYV. DNA of the CDR3: TGTGCCACAAGCAGGGGCAGCTCCTACGAGCAGTACGTC.

As DNA, the CDR3 is TGCAGCGTTGAAGACCTCCCACGGGACAGGGATCGAGGCACTGAAGCTTTCTTT. It translates to CSVEDLPRDRDRGTEAFF. This chain joins TRBV29-1 and TRBJ1-1, with 9 positions matching TRBD1. V lost 0 bases, J lost 4 bases, and 15 bases stayed unmatched. CDR1 SQVTM and CDR2 ANQGSEA come from the germline V gene. The CDR3 has 18 amino acids. Based on the CDR3 plus reference TRBV29-1 and TRBJ1-1, the full variable domain is SAVISQKPSRDICQRGTSLTIQCQVDSQVTMMFWYRQQPGQSLTLIATANQGSEATYESGFVIDKFPISRPNLTFSTLTVSNMSPEDSSIYLCSVEDLPRDRDRGTEAFFGQGTRLTVV.

The chain couples TRBV9 to TRBJ2-7; D is undetermined. This CDR3 comprises 14 residues. CDR1 is SGDLS, CDR2 YYNGEE, per germline. Trimming took 5 bases from V and 5 from J, leaving 17 bases between them. The DNA of the CDR3 is TGTGCCAGCAGTACCCAACCGGCAGGCGACGAGCAGTACTTC. It specifies CASSTQPAGDEQYF.

This chain links TRBV4-1 with TRBJ1-1; unclear D gene. This CDR3 is built from 13 residues. Trimming shortened V by 3 bases and J by 1 base, and 6 bases separated the two germline ends. The germline gives CDR1 MGHRA, CDR2 YSYEKL. The DNA of the CDR3 is TGCGCCAGCAGCCACACAGAGAACACTGAAGCTTTCTTT. It translates to CASSHTENTEAFF.